This T cell receptor (beta chain) is from a study of blood T cell repertoires in COVID-19. About the study: PBMCs, B-cell-depleted T cells, or T cells were the source of the cDNA or gDNA that made up the material.

This clone was observed a handful of times. There are 14 residues in the CDR3. CDR1 SGHNT and CDR2 YYREEE come from the germline V gene (reference sequence). After removal of 4 bases from V and 8 bases from J, the junction contained 9 bases not matched to a gene. Recovery meant two consecutive negative NP/OP PCR tests, professional clearance, or resolved symptoms. The assay was immunoSEQ multiplex PCR, and TCRdb's table has in-frame clones only and misses some. The sample shows approximately 310,000 clones, approximately 91% of them seen only once. The source material was PBMCs or T cells enriched from blood (not recorded which). This receptor was obtained from a man between 60 and 75 years old who had recovered from COVID-19. V usage is TRBV5-4 and J usage is TRBJ1-2; 9 bases fit TRBD1. DNA for the CDR3: TGTGCCAGCAGCCACCGGGACAGGGATTTAGGCTACACCTTC. As protein: CASSHRDRDLGYTF. The full variable domain, rest sourced from reference TRBV5-4 and TRBJ1-2, is ETGVTQSPTHLIKTRGQQVTLRCSSQSGHNTVSWYQQALGQGPQFIFQYYREEENGRGNFPPRFSGLQFPNYSSELNVNALELDDSALYLCASSHRDRDLGYTFGSGTRLTVV.